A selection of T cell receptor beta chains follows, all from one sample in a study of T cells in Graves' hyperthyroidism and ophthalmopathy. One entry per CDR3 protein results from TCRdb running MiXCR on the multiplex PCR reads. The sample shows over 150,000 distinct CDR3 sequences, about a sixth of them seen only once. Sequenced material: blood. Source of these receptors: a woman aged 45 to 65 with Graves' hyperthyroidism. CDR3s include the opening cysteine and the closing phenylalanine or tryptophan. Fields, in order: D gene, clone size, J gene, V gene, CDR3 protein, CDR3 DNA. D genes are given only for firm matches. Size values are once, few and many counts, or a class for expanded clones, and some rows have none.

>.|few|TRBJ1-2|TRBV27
CASSPLVNYGYTF
TGTGCCAGCAGTCCCCTCGTTAACTATGGCTACACCTTC
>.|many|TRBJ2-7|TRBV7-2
CASSLDRWTNYEQYF
TGTGCCAGCAGCTTAGACCGGTGGACAAACTACGAGCAGTACTTC
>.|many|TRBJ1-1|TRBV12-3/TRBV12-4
CASSLGPLRTPLGMNTEAFF
TGTGCCAGCAGTTTGGGGCCCCTCAGGACGCCCCTCGGGATGAACACTGAAGCTTTCTTT
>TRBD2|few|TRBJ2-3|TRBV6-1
CASSAIAGGFTSTDTQYF
TGTGCCAGCAGTGCAATAGCGGGAGGGTTCACTAGCACAGATACGCAGTATTTT
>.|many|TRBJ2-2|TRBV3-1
CAITDNTGELFF
TGTGCCATCACGGACAACACCGGGGAGCTGTTTTTT
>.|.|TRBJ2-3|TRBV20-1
CSAGGAGGTDTQYF
TGCAGTGCTGGGGGGGCGGGGGGCACAGATACGCAGTATTTT
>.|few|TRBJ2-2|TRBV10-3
CAISESGPNTGELFF
TGTGCCATCAGTGAGTCTGGCCCGAACACCGGGGAGCTGTTTTTT
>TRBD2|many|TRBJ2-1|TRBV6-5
CASSYSDGRANEQFF
TGTGCCAGCAGTTACTCGGACGGGAGGGCCAATGAGCAGTTCTTC
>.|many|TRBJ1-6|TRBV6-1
CASGRNNSPLHF
TGTGCCAGTGGACGGAATAATTCACCCCTCCACTTT
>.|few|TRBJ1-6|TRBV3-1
CASSQVRASSSYNSPLHF
TGTGCCAGCAGCCAAGTTAGGGCGTCGAGCTCCTATAATTCACCCCTCCACTTT
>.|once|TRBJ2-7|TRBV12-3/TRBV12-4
CASSLSIGGYEQYF
TGTGCCAGCAGTTTATCCATAGGGGGCTACGAGCAGTACTTC
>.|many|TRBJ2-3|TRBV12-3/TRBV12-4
CASSFRSSTDTQYF
TGTGCCAGCAGTTTTAGATCTAGCACAGATACGCAGTATTTT
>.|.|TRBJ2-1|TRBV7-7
CASSLTAGLGGEQFF
TGTGCTAGCAGCTTAACGGCGGGATTGGGTGGTGAGCAGTTCTTC
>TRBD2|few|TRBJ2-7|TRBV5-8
CASSRMTSGRALGNEQYF
TGTGCCAGCAGCCGAATGACTAGCGGGAGGGCATTAGGCAATGAGCAGTACTTC
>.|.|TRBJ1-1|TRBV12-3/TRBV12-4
CASSFYRLSNEAFF
TGTGCCAGCAGTTTTTATAGATTGTCAAATGAAGCTTTCTTT
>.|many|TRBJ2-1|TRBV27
CASSLGGSYNEQFF
TGTGCCAGCAGTTTAGGGGGGTCCTACAATGAGCAGTTCTTC
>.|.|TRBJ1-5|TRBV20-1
CSASRGNYQPQHF
TGCAGTGCTAGCCGGGGCAACTATCAGCCCCAGCATTTT
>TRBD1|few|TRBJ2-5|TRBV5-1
CASRTGTGGTGETQYF
TGCGCCAGCAGAACCGGGACAGGGGGTACTGGGGAGACCCAGTACTTC
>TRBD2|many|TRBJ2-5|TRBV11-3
CASTTTSAETQYF
TGTGCCAGCACCACGACTAGCGCCGAGACCCAGTACTTC
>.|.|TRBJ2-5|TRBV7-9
CASSKVQNQETQYF
TGTGCCAGCAGCAAAGTCCAGAACCAAGAGACCCAGTACTTC
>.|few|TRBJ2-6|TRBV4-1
CASSQDKLDSGANVLTF
TGCGCCAGCAGCCAAGATAAGCTAGACTCTGGGGCCAACGTCCTGACTTTC
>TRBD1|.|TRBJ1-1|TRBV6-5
CASSYSGDRGLKNTEAFF
TGTGCCAGCAGTTACTCGGGGGACAGGGGATTGAAGAACACTGAAGCTTTCTTT
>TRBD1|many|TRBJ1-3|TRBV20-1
CSAGSWTGAGNTIYF
TGCAGTGCTGGAAGCTGGACAGGGGCTGGAAACACCATATATTTT
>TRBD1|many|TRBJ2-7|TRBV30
CAWSSGTGDVNEQYF
TGTGCCTGGAGTTCCGGGACAGGCGACGTCAACGAGCAGTACTTC
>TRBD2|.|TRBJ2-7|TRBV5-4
CASSSGLAGSYEQYF
TGTGCCAGCAGCTCTGGACTAGCGGGGTCCTACGAGCAGTACTTC
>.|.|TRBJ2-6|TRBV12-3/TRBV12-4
CASSRVSGTNVLTF
TGTGCCAGCAGTCGGGTTTCCGGGACCAACGTCCTGACTTTC